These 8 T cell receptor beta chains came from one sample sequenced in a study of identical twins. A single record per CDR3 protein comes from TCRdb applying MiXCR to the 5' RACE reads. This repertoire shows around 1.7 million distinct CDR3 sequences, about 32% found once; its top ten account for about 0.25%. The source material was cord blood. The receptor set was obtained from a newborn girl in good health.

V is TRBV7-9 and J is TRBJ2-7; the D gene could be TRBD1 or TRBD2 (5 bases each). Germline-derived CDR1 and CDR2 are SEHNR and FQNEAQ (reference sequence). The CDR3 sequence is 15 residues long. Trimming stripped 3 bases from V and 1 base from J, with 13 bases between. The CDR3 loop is CASSFFRDPSYEQYF. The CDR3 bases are TGTGCCAGCAGCTTCTTCCGGGACCCATCCTACGAGCAGTACTTC.

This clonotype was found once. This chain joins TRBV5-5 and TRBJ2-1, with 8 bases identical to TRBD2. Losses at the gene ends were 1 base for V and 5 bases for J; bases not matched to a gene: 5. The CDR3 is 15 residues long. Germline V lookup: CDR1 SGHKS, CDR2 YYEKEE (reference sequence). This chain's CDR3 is CASSLFGTRDNEQFF. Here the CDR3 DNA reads TGTGCCAGCAGCTTGTTTGGGACTAGGGACAATGAGCAGTTCTTC.

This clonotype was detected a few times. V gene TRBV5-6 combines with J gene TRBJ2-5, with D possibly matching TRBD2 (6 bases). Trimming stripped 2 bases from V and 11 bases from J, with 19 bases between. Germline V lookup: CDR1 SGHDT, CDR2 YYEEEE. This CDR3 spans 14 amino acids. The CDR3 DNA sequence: TGTGCCAGCAGCTTCTACGGGAGTACTATAGAGCAGTACTTC. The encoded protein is CASSFYGSTIEQYF.

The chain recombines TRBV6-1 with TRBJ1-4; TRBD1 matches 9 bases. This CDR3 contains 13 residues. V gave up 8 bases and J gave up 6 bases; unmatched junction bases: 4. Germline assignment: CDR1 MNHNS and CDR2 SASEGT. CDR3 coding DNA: TGTGCCAGCGGGTGGACAGGGGATGAAAAACTGTTTTTT. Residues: CASGWTGDEKLFF.

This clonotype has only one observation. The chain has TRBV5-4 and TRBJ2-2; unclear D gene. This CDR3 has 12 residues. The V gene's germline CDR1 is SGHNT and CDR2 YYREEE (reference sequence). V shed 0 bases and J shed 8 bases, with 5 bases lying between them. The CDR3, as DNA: TGTGCCAGCAGCTTGGGCTGGGGGGAGCTGTTTTTT. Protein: CASSLGWGELFF.

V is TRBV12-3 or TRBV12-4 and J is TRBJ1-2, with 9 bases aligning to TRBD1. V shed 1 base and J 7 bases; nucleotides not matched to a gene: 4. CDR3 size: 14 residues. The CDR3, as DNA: TGTGCCAGCAGTTTAGGTCGACAGGGGGGTGGCTACACCTTC. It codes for CASSLGRQGGGYTF.

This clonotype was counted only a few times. CDR3 amino acids: CASRDTGNQPQHF. The CDR3 region has the DNA TGTGCCAGCAGAGATACAGGGAATCAGCCCCAGCATTTT. This rearrangement joins TRBV12-3 or TRBV12-4 to TRBJ1-5; D is perhaps TRBD1 (6 bases). The V and J ends lost 6 bases and 4 bases respectively, with 10 bases between them. This CDR3 has 13 residues.

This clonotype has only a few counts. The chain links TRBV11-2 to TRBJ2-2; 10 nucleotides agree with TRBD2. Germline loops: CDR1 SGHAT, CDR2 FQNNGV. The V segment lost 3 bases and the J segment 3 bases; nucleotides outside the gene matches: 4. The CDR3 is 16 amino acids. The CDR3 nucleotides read TGTGCCAGCAGCTTGACTAGCGGGCTTTACACCGGGGAGCTGTTTTTT. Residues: CASSLTSGLYTGELFF.